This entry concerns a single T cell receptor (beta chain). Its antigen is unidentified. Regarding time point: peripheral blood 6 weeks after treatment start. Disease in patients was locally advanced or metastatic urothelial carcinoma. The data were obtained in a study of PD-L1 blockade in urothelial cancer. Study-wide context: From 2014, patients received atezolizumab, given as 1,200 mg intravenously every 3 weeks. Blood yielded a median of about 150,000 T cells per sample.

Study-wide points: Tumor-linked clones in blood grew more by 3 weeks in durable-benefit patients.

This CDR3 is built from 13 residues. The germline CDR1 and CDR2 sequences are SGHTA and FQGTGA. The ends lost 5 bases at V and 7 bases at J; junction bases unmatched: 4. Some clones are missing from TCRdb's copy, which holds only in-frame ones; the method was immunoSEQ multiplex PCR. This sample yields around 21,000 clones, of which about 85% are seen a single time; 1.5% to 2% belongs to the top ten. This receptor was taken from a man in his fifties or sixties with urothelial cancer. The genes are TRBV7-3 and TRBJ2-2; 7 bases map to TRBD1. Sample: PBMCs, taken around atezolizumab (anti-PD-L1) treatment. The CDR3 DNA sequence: TGTGCCAGCAGCGTAGGGGGCATCGGGGAGCTGTTTTTT. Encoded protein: CASSVGGIGELFF.